This passage covers 4 T cell receptor beta chains from one sample sequenced in a study of T cells in Graves' hyperthyroidism and ophthalmopathy. Authors of the study amplified TCR beta CDR3 regions from RNA transcripts. First-round RT-PCR targeting the TCR CDR3 was performed with the HTBI primer set. TCRdb processed the multiplex PCR reads anew with MiXCR; each CDR3 protein has one entry. This table holds around 480,000 distinct CDR3 sequences, about an eighth found once. The material sequenced was blood. The receptors come from a woman younger than 30 with Graves' hyperthyroidism.

V and J are TRBV19 and TRBJ1-4, with a tentative D call TRBD1 (6 bases). This CDR3 region has 15 residues. V lost 2 bases and J lost 6, with 13 bases in between. Looked up from germline, CDR1 is LNHDA and CDR2 is SQIVND (reference sequence). CDR3 loop: CASSIIGGRDEKLFF. CDR3 in DNA: TGTGCCAGTAGTATAATCGGGGGCAGGGATGAAAAACTGTTTTTT.

This clonotype was seen at least ten times. The chain has TRBV5-1 and TRBJ2-5; 8 bases fit TRBD2. This CDR3 has 15 residues. Looked up from germline, CDR1 is SGHRS and CDR2 is YFSETQ. Germline trimming cut 0 bases from V and 5 bases from J; bases unmatched to any gene: 6. Here the CDR3 reads CASSLDGTSRETQYF. CDR3 coding DNA: TGCGCCAGCAGCTTGGACGGGACTAGTCGCGAGACCCAGTACTTC.

Ten or more counts support this clonotype. The V and J genes are TRBV5-1 and TRBJ2-2; D is undetermined. CDR1 is SGHRS and CDR2 is YFSETQ in the germline V gene. Trimming pared 0 bases from V and 3 bases from J, leaving 6 bases between. The CDR3 is made up of 14 amino acids. The CDR3 DNA reads as TGCGCCAGCAGCTTGGGTGACTACACCGGGGAGCTGTTTTTT. Protein product: CASSLGDYTGELFF.

The table lists this clonotype with a few counts. The chain recombines TRBV5-1 with TRBJ2-5; 10 bases map to TRBD2. J was trimmed by 5 bases and V by 4 bases; bases with no gene match: 8. Germline values: CDR1 SGHRS, CDR2 YFSETQ. CDR3 length: 15 residues. DNA of the CDR3: TGCGCCAGCAGCCTCGGACTAGCGGAGGGGGAGACCCAGTACTTC. Translating it yields CASSLGLAEGETQYF.